The rows below give T cell receptor beta chains drawn from one sample of a study of PD-L1 blockade in urothelial cancer. Sequencing used immunoSEQ multiplex PCR; TCRdb keeps in-frame clones, though not all of them. Of tens of thousands of clones listed, around 80% are singletons. The sample consisted of PBMCs, taken around atezolizumab (anti-PD-L1) treatment. Receptors originate from a man between 70 and 80 years old with urothelial cancer. CDR3s include the opening cysteine and the closing phenylalanine or tryptophan. Fields, in order: J gene, clone size, D gene, V gene, CDR3 DNA, CDR3 protein. A D gene is named only where the DNA matches it firmly. The size of a clone is reported for some rows only, either as once, few or many, or as a class for expanded clones.

J: TRBJ2-7
size: -
D: TRBD1
V: TRBV27
DNA: TGTGCCAGCAGGCAAAACAGGGGATCCTACGAGCAGTACTTC
CDR3: CASRQNRGSYEQYF

J: TRBJ1-2
size: -
D: TRBD1
V: TRBV30
DNA: TGTGCCTCGAGTACAGGGGGCTATGGCTACACCTTC
CDR3: CASSTGGYGYTF

J: TRBJ1-5
size: -
D: -
V: TRBV19
DNA: TGTGCCAGTAGTACAGGGAACCATCAGCCCCAGCATTTT
CDR3: CASSTGNHQPQHF

J: TRBJ2-5
size: -
D: TRBD2
V: TRBV5-8
DNA: TGTGCCAGCAGCTCGGTGGCTGGGACTAGAACAGAGACCCAGTACTTC
CDR3: CASSSVAGTRTETQYF

J: TRBJ1-3
size: -
D: -
V: TRBV7-9
DNA: TGTGCCAGCAGCTATACGGACGGAGGCCGAAACACCATATATTTT
CDR3: CASSYTDGGRNTIYF

J: TRBJ2-7
size: -
D: -
V: TRBV19
DNA: TGTGCCAGTAGTATCAACGGGGGTCCCGAGCAGTACTTC
CDR3: CASSINGGPEQYF

J: TRBJ1-4
size: few
D: TRBD1
V: TRBV5-6
DNA: TGTGCCAGCAGCTTTTTGGGCCTGGGGGACAGGGATGGTGAAAAACTGTTTTTT
CDR3: CASSFLGLGDRDGEKLFF

J: TRBJ1-1
size: -
D: TRBD1
V: TRBV29-1
DNA: TGCAGCGTTGAGGGACAGACGAACACTGAAGCTTTCTTT
CDR3: CSVEGQTNTEAFF

J: TRBJ1-5
size: -
D: -
V: TRBV28
DNA: TGTGCCAGCAGTTTTCTCCAGTCTTATAGCAATCAGCCCCAGCATTTT
CDR3: CASSFLQSYSNQPQHF

J: TRBJ2-5
size: -
D: TRBD2
V: TRBV9
DNA: TGTGCCAGCAGCGCCCTAGCGGGAGGAAGTGAGACCCAGTACTTC
CDR3: CASSALAGGSETQYF

J: TRBJ1-1
size: -
D: -
V: TRBV27
DNA: TGTGCCAGCAGTCTTGGCGGAGCTTTCTTT
CDR3: CASSLGGAFF

J: TRBJ1-3
size: -
D: -
V: TRBV6-1
DNA: TGTGCCAGCAGTGAACCCCAGGGGTCGAGCTCTGGAAACACCATATATTTT
CDR3: CASSEPQGSSSGNTIYF

J: TRBJ2-2
size: -
D: -
V: TRBV7-8
DNA: TGTGCCAGCACCGACACACTCGACGGGGAGCTGTTTTTT
CDR3: CASTDTLDGELFF

J: TRBJ2-1
size: -
D: TRBD2
V: TRBV27
DNA: TGTGCCAGCAGTTTATTAACGGCGGGAGGGGCCTACAATGAGCAGTTCTTC
CDR3: CASSLLTAGGAYNEQFF

J: TRBJ2-5
size: -
D: -
V: TRBV19
DNA: TGTGCCAGTAGTATAGAAGGCAGGTCCTCGCAAGAGACCCAGTACTTC
CDR3: CASSIEGRSSQETQYF

J: TRBJ2-5
size: -
D: -
V: TRBV5-5
DNA: TGTGCCAGCAGCTCGTACCAAGAGACCCAGTACTTC
CDR3: CASSSYQETQYF

J: TRBJ1-5
size: -
D: -
V: TRBV9
DNA: TGTGCGAGCGGGGACTCGCGGGGAGGAAGCAATCAGCCCCAGCATTTT
CDR3: CASGDSRGGSNQPQHF

J: TRBJ2-2
size: once
D: TRBD2
V: TRBV2
DNA: TGTGCCAGCAGCGTACTAGCGCTCACGAACACCGGGGAGCTGTTTTTT
CDR3: CASSVLALTNTGELFF

J: TRBJ2-7
size: -
D: TRBD1
V: TRBV28
DNA: TGTGCCAGCAGAACAGGGGGCCATCAGGGACCACTCGAGCAGTACTTC
CDR3: CASRTGGHQGPLEQYF

J: TRBJ2-5
size: -
D: -
V: TRBV18
DNA: TGTGCCAGCTCACCAGTCCCCGGAGAGACCCAGTACTTC
CDR3: CASSPVPGETQYF

J: TRBJ2-3
size: -
D: TRBD2
V: TRBV11-1
DNA: TGTGCCAGCAGCTTCCGGGACTACCAGTATTTT
CDR3: CASSFRDYQYF

J: TRBJ1-1
size: -
D: TRBD1
V: TRBV7-6
DNA: TGTGCCAGCAGTTCACGGACAGGGGGGGTTGGCACTGAAGCTTTCTTT
CDR3: CASSSRTGGVGTEAFF

J: TRBJ2-7
size: -
D: -
V: TRBV4-2
DNA: TGTGCCAGCAGCCAAGGACAGGCTAGCTCCTACGAGCAGTACTTC
CDR3: CASSQGQASSYEQYF

J: TRBJ1-4
size: -
D: -
V: TRBV5-5
DNA: TGTGCCAGCAGCCCCCAACAGGGAAGGCGGGAAAAACTGTTTTTT
CDR3: CASSPQQGRREKLFF

J: TRBJ1-5
size: many
D: -
V: TRBV28
DNA: TGTGCCAGCAGTACGGGGGTAGGAAATGGCAATCAGCCCCAGCATTTT
CDR3: CASSTGVGNGNQPQHF

J: TRBJ2-5
size: -
D: -
V: TRBV18
DNA: TGTGCCAGCTCACCAATCCCCCCCGGGACACAAGAGACCCAGTACTTC
CDR3: CASSPIPPGTQETQYF

J: TRBJ1-4
size: -
D: TRBD1
V: TRBV5-1
DNA: TGCGCCAGCAGCTCAATCCAGGGGGCGACTAATGAAAAACTGTTTTTT
CDR3: CASSSIQGATNEKLFF

J: TRBJ2-1
size: -
D: TRBD2
V: TRBV19
DNA: TGTGCCAGTAGTATCCAGCGGGGGTTCTACAATGAGCAGTTCTTC
CDR3: CASSIQRGFYNEQFF

J: TRBJ1-1
size: -
D: TRBD1
V: TRBV15
DNA: TGTGCCACCAGTAACAGGGGGCTGAACACTGAAGCTTTCTTT
CDR3: CATSNRGLNTEAFF

J: TRBJ2-1
size: -
D: TRBD2
V: TRBV10-1
DNA: TGCGCCCTTATACTGCGGGAGCGCGGTATGTGGGATGAGCAGTTCTTC
CDR3: CALILRERGMWDEQFF

J: TRBJ2-7
size: -
D: TRBD2
V: TRBV5-4
DNA: TGTGCCAGCAGCCCCGGGACTAGAGGGATGACGAGGGAGCAGTACTTC
CDR3: CASSPGTRGMTREQYF

J: TRBJ2-7
size: -
D: TRBD1
V: TRBV7-9
DNA: TGTGCCAGCAGCTTTACAGGGGGCTCCTACGAGCAGTACTTC
CDR3: CASSFTGGSYEQYF

J: TRBJ2-5
size: -
D: TRBD1
V: TRBV28
DNA: TGTGCCAGCACGACAGGGCAAGAGACCCAGTACTTC
CDR3: CASTTGQETQYF

J: TRBJ2-3
size: few
D: -
V: TRBV28
DNA: TGTGCCAGCAGCAAAAGACAGGGAGGAACAGATACGCAGTATTTT
CDR3: CASSKRQGGTDTQYF

J: TRBJ2-1
size: -
D: TRBD1
V: TRBV11-1
DNA: TGTGCCAGCACTCCAGGGGGCTCCTACAATGAGCAGTTCTTC
CDR3: CASTPGGSYNEQFF

J: TRBJ2-3
size: -
D: TRBD2
V: TRBV30
DNA: TGTGCCTCAACCGGACTAGCGGGGGGGGGAGATACGCAGTATTTT
CDR3: CASTGLAGGGDTQYF

J: TRBJ2-3
size: -
D: -
V: TRBV14
DNA: TGTGCCAGCAGCCAAGCGAACGGACTGGGCACAGATACGCAGTATTTT
CDR3: CASSQANGLGTDTQYF

J: TRBJ2-1
size: few
D: TRBD2
V: TRBV9
DNA: TGTGCCAGCAGCGCGACTCGTCGGGCGGGAGGGTACAATGAGCAGTTCTTC
CDR3: CASSATRRAGGYNEQFF

J: TRBJ2-1
size: -
D: TRBD1
V: TRBV28
DNA: TGTGCCAGCAGTGGGGGACAGTCCTACAATGAGCAGTTCTTC
CDR3: CASSGGQSYNEQFF